This note documents a single TCR beta chain sequence. Germline V gene lookup returns CDR1 LNHDA and CDR2 SQIVND (reference sequence). This CDR3 spans 15 amino acids. The trim removed 6 bases at V and 7 bases at J, leaving 8 bases unmatched. This entry comes from a study of shared clonotypes between healthy human individuals. Each replicate PCR on the sorted subsets used about 0.2 ug DNA (around 30,000 T cell genomes). Original processing methods: Filtering of immunoSEQ junctional sequences could not match full-length read filtering. The data were produced by immunoSEQ multiplex PCR, yet TCRdb's version contains in-frame clones alone and is incomplete. V and J calls and clone size are given by that table; D and trimming were obtained from the DNA. The table has about 2,200,000 clones, about 92% seen once. Only CD45RO-negative cells positively selected for CCR7 counted as naive CD8 cells, so terminally differentiated effector memory CD45RA+ cells were excluded.

The receptor was isolated from a man aged 18 to 35 in good health. Some clones in this sample may be carry-over from other donors' samples. The chain carries TRBV19 and TRBJ2-1, with 11 bases identical to TRBD1. The sequencing sample was made of naive CD8+ T cells from PBMCs. CDR3 protein: CASSPRDRGWNEQFF. DNA for the CDR3: TGTGCCAGTAGCCCGCGGGACAGGGGGTGGAATGAGCAGTTCTTC.